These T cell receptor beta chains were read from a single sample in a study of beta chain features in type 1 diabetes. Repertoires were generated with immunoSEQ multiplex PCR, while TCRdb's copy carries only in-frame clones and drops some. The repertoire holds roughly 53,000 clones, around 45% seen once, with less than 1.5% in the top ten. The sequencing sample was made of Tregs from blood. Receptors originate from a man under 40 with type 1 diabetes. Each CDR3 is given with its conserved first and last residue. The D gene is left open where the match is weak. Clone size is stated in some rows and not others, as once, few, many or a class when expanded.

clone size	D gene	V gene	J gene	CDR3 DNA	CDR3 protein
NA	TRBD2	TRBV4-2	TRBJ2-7	TGTGCCAGCAGCCGTGGACTAGCGGGAGAAGAGCAGTACTTC	CASSRGLAGEEQYF
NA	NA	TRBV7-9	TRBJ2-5	TGTGCCAGCAGCCCCCCAATTAGATTAGAGACCCAGTACTTC	CASSPPIRLETQYF
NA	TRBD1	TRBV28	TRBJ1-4	TGTGCCAGCAGACAGGGGGCGGGAGAAAAACTGTTTTTT	CASRQGAGEKLFF
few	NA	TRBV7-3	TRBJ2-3	TGTGCCAGCAGCCGATCCTCAGGAAGCACAGATACGCAGTATTTT	CASSRSSGSTDTQYF
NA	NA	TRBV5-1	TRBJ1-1	TGCGCCAGCAGCTTGGAAGGGAGAAGGGACACTGAAGCTTTCTTT	CASSLEGRRDTEAFF
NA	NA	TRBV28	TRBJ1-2	TGTGCCAGCAGGAGCGAGGTGATTGATGGCTACACCTTC	CASRSEVIDGYTF
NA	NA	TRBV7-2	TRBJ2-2	TGTGCCAGCGGGCGACAGAGAACCGGGGAGCTGTTTTTT	CASGRQRTGELFF
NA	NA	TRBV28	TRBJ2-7	TGTGCCAGCAGTGGGAGTATATACGAGCAGTACTTC	CASSGSIYEQYF
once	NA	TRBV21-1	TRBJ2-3	TGTGCCAGCAGCAAAGAGGGGACACCCACACGAGATATCACAGATACGCAGTATTTT	CASSKEGTPTRDITDTQYF
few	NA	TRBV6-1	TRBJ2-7	TGTGCCAGCAGCCTTGAGGTGACCTACGAGCAGTACTTC	CASSLEVTYEQYF
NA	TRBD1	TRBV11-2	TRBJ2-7	TGTGCCAGCAGCTTAGGGACAGGTATCTACGAGCAGTACTTC	CASSLGTGIYEQYF
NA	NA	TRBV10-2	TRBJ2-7	TGCGCCAGCAGTCCTTACTCGGTCGCCTACGAGCAGTACTTC	CASSPYSVAYEQYF
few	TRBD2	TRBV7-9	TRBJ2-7	TGTGCCAGCAGTTCGGGACTAGCGGCCTCCTACGAGCAGTACTTC	CASSSGLAASYEQYF
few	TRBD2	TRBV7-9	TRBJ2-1	TGTGCCAGCAGCATAGGACTAGCGGGAGGGCAGGGTGAGCAGTTCTTC	CASSIGLAGGQGEQFF
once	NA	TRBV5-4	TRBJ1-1	TGTGCCAGCAGCTTGGACAGGGCCGTTGTGGCTTTCTTT	CASSLDRAVVAFF